This T cell receptor beta chain was recovered during a study of shared clonotypes between healthy human individuals. General study results and limits: Compared with clonotypes that all four donors shared, non-shared clonotypes had lower generation probabilities. Of the naive CD4 clonotypes, roughly 5.2% were shared across a handful of donors. Larger estimated richness was generally seen in naive subsets than in memory subsets.

Of note for this clone: Its antigen is currently unknown.

Germline CDR1 reads MNHEY; CDR2 reads SMNVEV (reference sequence). CDR3 length: 16 residues. J was trimmed by 3 bases and V by 5 bases; bases with no gene match: 13. Naive CD8 populations comprised CD45RO-negative cells positively selected for CCR7, excluding terminally differentiated effector memory CD45RA+ cells. The protocol was immunoSEQ multiplex PCR, while the TCRdb copy is restricted to in-frame clones and leaves out a portion. The data show roughly 2.1 million clones, with about 93% seen just once and about 1.8% held by the top ten. The TCR comes from a man between 18 and 29 years old in good health. Some clones in this sample may be carry-over from other donors' samples. The sample was naive CD8+ T cells from PBMCs. This sequence joins TRBV27 and TRBJ2-7; TRBD2 agrees at 7 bases. The CDR3 here is CASSNPPGTNYYEQYF. The CDR3 DNA reads as TGTGCCAGCAGTAACCCACCGGGGACTAACTACTACGAGCAGTACTTC.